The 2 T cell receptor beta chains given below trace back to one sample, sequenced in a study of CD8 T cells in ankylosing spondylitis. TCRdb reprocessed the 5' RACE reads with MiXCR, giving one entry per CDR3 protein. Among approximately 180,000 distinct CDR3 sequences listed, approximately 18% were seen once. Material: blood, either unsorted or a sorted T cell fraction (not recorded which). All receptors derive from a male donor aged 10 to 35 with ankylosing spondylitis or in good health (not recorded which).

This clonotype was observed many times. The J gene is TRBJ1-5, the V gene TRBV12-2; TRBD1, as called in the table, went unchecked against the DNA. TRBV12-2 represents a pseudogene. This CDR3 has 15 amino acids. For the CDR3, the DNA is TGTGCAACTTGCGAACGACAGGGGGCGGTTCAGCCCCAGCATTTT. Translated, it gives CATCERQGAVQPQHF.

This clonotype was found many times. The V gene is TRBV6-5, the J gene TRBJ2-6; TRBD2 aligns across 7 bases. The CDR3 covers 17 residues. Germline assignment: CDR1 MNHEY and CDR2 SVGAGI. J lost 1 base, V lost 2 bases, and 5 bases had no gene match. The CDR3 DNA reads as TGTGCCAGCAGTTACGCGATGGGGGGGTCTGGGGCCAACGTCCTGACTTTC. Its protein product is CASSYAMGGSGANVLTF.